This T cell receptor beta chain is drawn from a study of human T cells and chemical hapten exposure. Time point reported: patch test 3, about 24 weeks after DPC sensitization. The treatment here: therapeutic diphenylcyclopropenone sensitization with weekly scalp DPC. Total RNA came from unfractionated whole blood. A single record per CDR3 protein comes from TCRdb applying MiXCR to the RACE reads. The sample carries some 39,000 distinct CDR3 sequences, 9.5% recorded once. The sample holds many counts of this clonotype. This CDR3 is 13 amino acids long. Looked up from germline, CDR1 is ENHRY and CDR2 is SYGVKD. After removal of 10 bases from V and 7 bases from J, the junction contained 10 bases not matched to a gene.

Specimen: whole blood, collected in connection with sensitization to the hapten diphenylcyclopropenone (DPC). This clonotype was obtained from a man between 50 and 59 years old with alopecia areata. Some clones in this sample may be carry-over from other donors' samples. The V call is TRBV10-3, the J call TRBJ2-1; 7 positions match TRBD1. The CDR3 protein is CATEGASGNEQFF. CDR3 coding DNA: TGTGCCACAGAGGGGGCGTCAGGTAATGAGCAGTTCTTC.